This T cell receptor (beta chain) was identified in a study of blood T cell repertoires in COVID-19 (dated by TCRdb to the early 2020s). Turning to the overall study: Samples from collaborators originated in the United States, Italy and Spain and spanned both the acute and convalescent phases of COVID-19. The prospective study material was composed of cDNA or gDNA derived from T cells, B-cell-depleted T cells, or PBMCs. The dataset comprised deeply sampled blood TCRbeta repertoires from subjects exposed to, actively infected with, or recovered from COVID-19. The repertoires were made available in a free public database intended to serve as a resource for research on the immune response to SARS-CoV-2. Samples came from the ongoing ImmuneRACE study (first 160 participants) plus 1,254 subjects from 6 global collaborators. Sample metadata almost always included a de-identified subject ID, COVID-19 status, age in years and sex. Where HLA class I and class II types were available, the types were taken from metadata supplied by the sample provider, not from assay-based typing. Study-wide conclusions, independent of this receptor: How much clinical and demographic metadata was included differed by source and by participant, and the metadata was provided uncurated.

Including the terminal cysteine and phenylalanine, the CDR3 comprises 13 residues. This entry keeps only the CDR3 DNA: 39 bases, framed from base 1. Relative to germline, V is missing 8 bases and J is missing 1 base, with 1 base of the junction outside any gene match. The germline V gene (reference sequence) gives CDR1 as LGHDT and CDR2 as YNNKEL. TCRbeta CDR3 regions were amplified from genomic DNA by means of the immunoSEQ Assay, a bias-controlled multiplex PCR. Turning to the authors' computational methods: Nucleated cell counts per sample were estimated from amplification of reference gene primers within the assay. To quantify the absolute abundance of each unique TCRbeta CDR3 rearrangement, sequence reads were collapsed and filtered. For each sample, productive Simpson clonality was calculated by taking the square root of Simpson's diversity index across productive rearrangements. This is the immuneACCESS table as TCRdb keeps it, with only in-frame sequences that have V and J called. A part of the clones is gone; compared with another copy, unresolved V genes explain less than half, and the rest is unexplained. V, J and clone size derive from that table, while D and trimming were established from the DNA sequence. Present in this sample are approximately 200,000 clones, approximately 90% of which were seen just once. 1.5% to 2% of the sample is held by the ten biggest clonotypes.

Remarks on this clone: Its cognate antigen has yet to be identified. Base qualities were left out, and no much larger clone turns up one base away. Other nucleotide sequences from this sample produce the same CDR3.

The collaborating institutions used their own protocols to collect whole blood in K2EDTA tubes. Collaborator samples were shipped for TCRbeta analysis as frozen whole blood, isolated PBMCs, or DNA extracted from either sample type. The sample taken for sequencing was peripheral blood. The receptor was isolated from a man between 65 and 79 years old with acute or convalescent COVID-19. The chain is made from TRBV3-1 (or the pseudogene TRBV3-2) and TRBJ2-2; 7 bases in the middle match TRBD1. The DNA reads as follows: TGTGCCAGCCGGGACAGGAACACCGGGGAGCTGTTTTTT. Translated, it gives CASRDRNTGELFF.